Listed here are 32 T cell receptor beta chains from one sample, sequenced in a study of T cell responses to AZD1222 COVID-19 vaccine. TCRdb's copy holds only in-frame clones and misses some; the assay was immunoSEQ multiplex PCR. The sample contains 120,000 or so clones, about 89% of which appear only once. The source was peripheral blood, collected on day 0 of AZD1222 vaccination. These receptors were obtained from an adult in good health.

The rearrangement uses TRBV6-5 and TRBJ1-5; no definite D call. Trimming shortened V by 0 bases and J by 9 bases, and 12 bases separated the two germline ends. This CDR3 comprises 14 residues. Germline values: CDR1 MNHEY, CDR2 SVGAGI. The CDR3 region is CASSYSGNDRPQHF. The CDR3 bases are TGTGCCAGCAGTTACTCGGGAAATGATCGGCCCCAGCATTTT.

The chain joins TRBV7-2 to TRBJ2-7; D gene unclear. The CDR3 has 14 residues. The V end lost 4 bases, the J end lost 6 bases, and 16 bases lay between the germline ends. The germline CDR1 and CDR2 sequences are SGHTA and FQGNSA. DNA of the CDR3: TGTGCCAGCAGCTCCCCGACGAAGGGTGGCGAGCAGTACTTC. Protein product: CASSSPTKGGEQYF.

The J gene is TRBJ2-2, the V gene TRBV7-9; D is tentatively TRBD1 or TRBD2 (5 bases each). The CDR3 is made up of 14 amino acids. V lost 0 bases, J lost 8 bases, and 10 bases lay in between. Germline values: CDR1 SEHNR, CDR2 FQNEAQ (reference sequence). This CDR3 is CASSLAQGVGELFF. In nucleotides, the CDR3 is TGTGCCAGCAGCTTAGCGCAGGGAGTGGGGGAGCTGTTTTTT.

J is TRBJ2-7 and V is TRBV7-8; tentatively, D is TRBD1 or TRBD2 (5 bases each). The germline CDR1 and CDR2 sequences are SGHVS and FQNEAQ. The CDR3 totals 13 residues. Trimming cost V 4 bases and J 7 bases, with 14 bases left between them. The CDR3, as DNA: TGTGCCAGCAGCTATGGGACCCTTGGGGAGCAGTACTTC. This encodes CASSYGTLGEQYF.

The rearrangement uses TRBV7-3 and TRBJ2-2; D is unclear. CDR1 SGHTA and CDR2 FQGTGA come from the germline V gene. CDR3 size: 16 residues. V was clipped by 4 bases and J by 0 bases, with 12 bases between them. CDR3 nucleotides: TGTGCCAGCAGCTCGACCTGGAGCCCGAACACCGGGGAGCTGTTTTTT. It is translated as CASSSTWSPNTGELFF.

This chain connects TRBV12-5 to TRBJ2-2, with D unresolved. CDR3 size: 11 residues. With 1 base removed from V and 8 bases from J, the gap between germline ends came to 2 bases. Germline values: CDR1 LGHNT, CDR2 FRNRAP. The CDR3 sequence: CASGLGGELFF. The CDR3 DNA is TGTGCTAGTGGTTTGGGTGGGGAGCTGTTTTTT. Full variable domain (outside the CDR3, taken from reference TRBV12-5 and TRBJ2-2): DARVTQTPRHKVTEMGQEVTMRCQPILGHNTVFWYRQTMMQGLELLAYFRNRAPLDDSGMPKDRFSAEMPDATLATLKIQPSEPRDSAVYFCASGLGGELFFGEGSRLTVL.

The rearrangement uses TRBV7-3 and TRBJ1-1, with unresolved D. From germline, CDR1 is SGHTA and CDR2 FQGTGA. V was pared by 6 bases and J by 5 bases, with 13 bases between. The CDR3 consists of 13 residues. CDR3 nucleotide sequence: TGTGCCAGCAGTTCGGCGTTGAGGACTGAAGCTTTCTTT. This codes for CASSSALRTEAFF.

This clone was observed a single time. The chain recombines TRBV11-2 with TRBJ1-2; 8 positions agree with TRBD1. Germline assignment: CDR1 SGHAT and CDR2 FQNNGV. Losses at the gene ends were 0 bases for V and 8 bases for J; bases not matched to a gene: 5. The CDR3 covers 14 residues. CDR3 protein: CASSLDRGREGYTF. As DNA, the CDR3 is TGTGCCAGCAGCTTAGACAGGGGGCGGGAGGGCTACACCTTC.

The genes are TRBV2 and TRBJ1-5; 8 bases match TRBD1. The CDR3 is 15 amino acids. V was clipped by 8 bases and J by 7 bases; unmatched bases: 13. The germline V gene encodes CDR1 SNHLY and CDR2 FYNNEI. Written as DNA, the CDR3 is TGTGCCAGCGACATTTTAGGACAGGGTGGCCAGCCCCAGCATTTT. This encodes CASDILGQGGQPQHF.

V gene TRBV15 combines with J gene TRBJ1-3; D remains ambiguous. Germline V lookup: CDR1 LNHNV, CDR2 YYDKDF (reference sequence). The CDR3 consists of 15 residues. V dropped 0 bases and J dropped 0 bases, with 6 bases sitting between them. Written as DNA, the CDR3 is TGTGCCACCAGCAGAGATCCTGACTCTGGAAACACCATATATTTT. This gives the protein CATSRDPDSGNTIYF.

The chain joins TRBV5-1 to TRBJ2-1; 8 bases are shared with TRBD2. Germline CDR1 reads SGHRS; CDR2 reads YFSETQ. J gave up 7 bases and V 0 bases, and 6 bases lay outside the gene matches. This CDR3 has 15 amino acids. The CDR3 here is CASSLVSGGMNEQFF. The CDR3 nucleotides are TGCGCCAGCAGCTTGGTGAGCGGGGGAATGAATGAGCAGTTCTTC.

The chain couples TRBV6-4 to TRBJ1-5; maybe TRBD1 (5 bases). Germline assignment: CDR1 MRHNA and CDR2 SNTAGT. The CDR3 has 16 amino acids. V lost 8 bases, J lost 2 bases, and 19 bases lay in between. The CDR3, as DNA: TGTGCCAGCGGAGGGACTCGGGGTCGGGGCAATCAGCCCCAGCATTTT. Translation gives CASGGTRGRGNQPQHF.

This clone has a single count. The chain is built from TRBV3-1 (or the pseudogene TRBV3-2) and TRBJ2-1; 7 positions match TRBD1. Per germline, CDR1 LGHDT and CDR2 YNNKEL (reference sequence). Trimming took 1 base from V and 8 from J; bases not matched to a gene: 8. The CDR3 is 15 residues long. The CDR3 loop reads CASSQGGGVFHEQFF. Written as DNA, the CDR3 is TGTGCCAGCAGCCAAGGAGGGGGCGTTTTCCATGAGCAGTTCTTC.

V usage is TRBV15 and J usage is TRBJ2-7, with 9 bases identical to TRBD1. The CDR3 extends over 15 amino acids. Germline V gene lookup returns CDR1 LNHNV and CDR2 YYDKDF (reference sequence). J was trimmed by 3 bases and V by 3 bases; bases with no gene match: 6. CDR3 loop: CATSSRTGAFYEQYF. In DNA, the CDR3 is TGTGCCACCAGCAGTCGGACAGGGGCTTTCTACGAGCAGTACTTC. Full variable domain (rest looked up from reference TRBV15 and TRBJ2-7): DAMVIQNPRYQVTQFGKPVTLSCSQTLNHNVMYWYQQKSSQAPKLLFHYYDKDFNNEADTPDNFQSRRPNTSFCFLDIRSPGLGDTAMYLCATSSRTGAFYEQYFGPGTRLTVT.

The gene calls are TRBV5-1 and TRBJ2-3; 7 bases align to TRBD2. The V and J ends lost 3 bases and 6 bases, in that order; junction bases with no gene match: 10. Germline V CDR1 and CDR2: SGHRS, YFSETQ. This CDR3 contains 15 residues. As DNA, the CDR3 is TGCGCCAGCAGCTGGAGCGGGGCCGACGGGGATACGCAGTATTTT. Residues: CASSWSGADGDTQYF.

The rearrangement joins TRBV14 to TRBJ2-1; no clear D. Trimming shortened V by 0 bases and J by 1 base, and 10 bases separated the two germline ends. The CDR3 contains 16 residues. The germline CDR1 and CDR2 sequences are SGHDN and FVKESK. The CDR3 coding sequence is TGTGCCAGCAGCCAAGAAATGGGGATTTCCTACAATGAGCAGTTCTTC. It specifies CASSQEMGISYNEQFF.

The V call is TRBV5-1, the J call TRBJ1-5, with 8 bases that match TRBD1. The CDR3 sequence is 14 residues long. V lost 4 bases to trimming and J lost 5 bases; unmatched junction nucleotides: 5. Germline assignment: CDR1 SGHRS and CDR2 YFSETQ. The CDR3, as DNA: TGCGCCAGCAGCGATACGGGACAGGATCAGCCCCAGCATTTT. This codes for CASSDTGQDQPQHF.

This rearrangement joins TRBV30 to TRBJ2-7, with 7 bases lining up with TRBD1. Germline CDR1 is GTSNPN and CDR2 is SVGIG (reference sequence). The CDR3 runs to 15 residues. V shed 3 bases, J shed 1 base, and the junction held 9 bases outside the gene matches. The CDR3 region is CAWRPTGVASYEQYF. CDR3 coding DNA: TGTGCCTGGAGGCCTACAGGGGTTGCTTCCTACGAGCAGTACTTC.

This chain joins TRBV7-9 and TRBJ1-2, with 7 bases identical to TRBD1. Losses at the gene ends were 5 bases for V and 3 bases for J; bases not matched to a gene: 9. This CDR3 has 15 residues. Looked up from germline, CDR1 is SEHNR and CDR2 is FQNEAQ (reference sequence). This CDR3 reads CASSHYPGTDYGYTF. In DNA form, the CDR3 reads TGTGCCAGCAGCCATTACCCCGGGACAGACTATGGCTACACCTTC.

This sequence joins TRBV6-5 and TRBJ1-2; D is ambiguous. The CDR3 covers 13 residues. Germline V lookup: CDR1 MNHEY, CDR2 SVGAGI. V lost 0 bases and J 8 bases, leaving 10 bases between the germline ends. The CDR3 reads CASSYSRGSGYTF. Written as DNA, the CDR3 is TGTGCCAGCAGTTACTCGCGCGGGTCGGGCTACACCTTC.

The V gene is TRBV9, the J gene TRBJ1-5; TRBD1 might be the D (6 bases). V dropped 0 bases and J dropped 9 bases, with 16 bases sitting between them. The CDR3 runs 15 residues. In germline, CDR1 is SGDLS, CDR2 YYNGEE. CDR3: CASSVEGDPFGPQHF. The CDR3 DNA reads as TGTGCCAGCAGCGTAGAGGGGGACCCCTTCGGGCCCCAGCATTTT.

This clone has only one observation. The J gene is TRBJ2-1, the V gene TRBV5-1; 8 bases fit TRBD2. The CDR3 is 16 amino acids. In germline, CDR1 is SGHRS, CDR2 YFSETQ. V shed 4 bases, J shed 7 bases, and the junction held 13 bases outside the gene matches. CDR3 sequence (DNA): TGCGCCAGCAGCGTTAGCCCCGGGACTAGAGGAAATGAGCAGTTCTTC. This encodes CASSVSPGTRGNEQFF.

This chain links TRBV19 with TRBJ1-2; 7 bases map to TRBD1. The CDR3 has 14 residues. Germline V gene lookup returns CDR1 LNHDA and CDR2 SQIVND (reference sequence). V lost 2 bases, J lost 7 bases, and 7 bases stayed unmatched. In DNA, the CDR3 is TGTGCCAGTAGTATACGGGAGGGGGCCGGTGGCTACACCTTC. As protein: CASSIREGAGGYTF.

The V gene is TRBV6-1, the J gene TRBJ1-4; 10 nucleotides align to TRBD1. The germline V gene encodes CDR1 MNHNS and CDR2 SASEGT. Trimming took 4 bases from V and 2 from J; bases not matched to a gene: 7. This CDR3 spans 17 amino acids. CDR3 bases: TGTGCCAGCAGTGCCCGGGACAGGGGATATACTAATGAAAAACTGTTTTTT. This translates into CASSARDRGYTNEKLFF.

The chain is built from TRBV18 and TRBJ1-1, with D possibly being TRBD1 (5 bases). The V gene lost 3 bases and the J gene lost 8 bases, with 19 bases spanning the gap. The CDR3 extends over 15 amino acids. Germline V gives CDR1 KGHSH, CDR2 LQKENI. The CDR3 DNA follows: TGTGCCAGCTCACCCCAAGAGGGGCCCCGGATGGAAGCTTTCTTT. Translated, it gives CASSPQEGPRMEAFF.

The rearrangement links TRBV10-3 to TRBJ1-6; D unclear. Germline CDR1 is ENHRY and CDR2 is SYGVKD. Deletions cut 11 bases from V and 6 bases from J, with 11 bases between. This CDR3 comprises 12 residues. The CDR3 is CAATKGNSPLHF. CDR3 in DNA: TGTGCCGCAACAAAGGGTAATTCACCCCTCCACTTT.

This chain links TRBV7-2 with TRBJ2-2; D unresolved. Germline loops: CDR1 SGHTA, CDR2 FQGNSA. The V end lost 2 bases, the J end lost 0 bases, and 10 bases lay between the germline ends. This CDR3 comprises 16 residues. The chain's CDR3 is CASSLMAATNTGELFF. CDR3 DNA sequence: TGTGCCAGCAGCTTAATGGCAGCGACGAACACCGGGGAGCTGTTTTTT.

The chain uses TRBV24-1 and TRBJ1-1; no definite D call. CDR1 and CDR2 from the germline V gene are KGHDR and SFDVKD. This CDR3 has 12 amino acids. Between the trimmed V and J ends, which lost 10 bases and 3 bases, there was a span of 11 bases. Here the CDR3 reads CATRVQDTEAFF. As DNA, the CDR3 is TGTGCCACGAGAGTACAAGACACTGAAGCTTTCTTT.

The gene calls are TRBV15 and TRBJ2-5; possibly TRBD1 for D (6 bases). Germline assignment: CDR1 LNHNV and CDR2 YYDKDF (reference sequence). Between the trimmed V and J ends, which lost 0 bases and 13 bases, there was a span of 12 bases. The CDR3 sequence is 12 residues long. The CDR3, as DNA: TGTGCCACCAGCAGAGATTCAGGGGATCGGTACTTC. Its protein is CATSRDSGDRYF.

The chain uses TRBV19 and TRBJ1-5; D is unresolved. The CDR3 runs to 14 residues. V was pared by 5 bases and J by 2 bases, with 10 bases between. From germline, CDR1 is LNHDA and CDR2 SQIVND (reference sequence). Here the CDR3 reads CASSSNRGNQPQHF. For the CDR3, the DNA is TGTGCCAGTAGTTCCAACAGAGGCAATCAGCCCCAGCATTTT.

This chain uses TRBV6-5 with TRBJ1-1, with 8 bases lining up with TRBD1. Germline V CDR1 and CDR2: MNHEY, SVGAGI. The CDR3 loop spans 15 amino acids. The ends lost 6 bases at V and 5 bases at J; junction bases unmatched: 11. In nucleotides, the CDR3 is TGTGCCAGCAGAAAAGGACAGGGCGGGGGGACTGAAGCTTTCTTT. It encodes CASRKGQGGGTEAFF.

CDR3 DNA: TGTGCCAGCAGTGAAATTGCTTTAAATCAGCCCCAGCATTTT. Its translation is CASSEIALNQPQHF. The chain employs TRBV6-1 and TRBJ1-5, with D unclear. The germline gives CDR1 MNHNS, CDR2 SASEGT. This CDR3 spans 14 amino acids. The germline V and J ends were trimmed by 2 bases and 4 bases, with 9 bases remaining between them.